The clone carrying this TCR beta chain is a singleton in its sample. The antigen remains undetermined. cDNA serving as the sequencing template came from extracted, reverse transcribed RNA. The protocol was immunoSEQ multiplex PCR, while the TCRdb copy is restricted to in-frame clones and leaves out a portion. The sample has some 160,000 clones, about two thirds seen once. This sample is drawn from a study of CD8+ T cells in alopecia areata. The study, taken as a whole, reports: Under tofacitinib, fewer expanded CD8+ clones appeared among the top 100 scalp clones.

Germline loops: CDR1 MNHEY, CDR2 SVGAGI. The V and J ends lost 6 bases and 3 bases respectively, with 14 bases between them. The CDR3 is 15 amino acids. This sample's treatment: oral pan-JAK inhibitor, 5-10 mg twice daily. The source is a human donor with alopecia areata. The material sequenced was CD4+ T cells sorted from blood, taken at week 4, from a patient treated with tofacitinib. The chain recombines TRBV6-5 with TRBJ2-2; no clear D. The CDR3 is CASRSPHNDTGELFF. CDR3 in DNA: TGTGCCAGCAGGTCCCCTCATAATGACACCGGGGAGCTGTTTTTT.